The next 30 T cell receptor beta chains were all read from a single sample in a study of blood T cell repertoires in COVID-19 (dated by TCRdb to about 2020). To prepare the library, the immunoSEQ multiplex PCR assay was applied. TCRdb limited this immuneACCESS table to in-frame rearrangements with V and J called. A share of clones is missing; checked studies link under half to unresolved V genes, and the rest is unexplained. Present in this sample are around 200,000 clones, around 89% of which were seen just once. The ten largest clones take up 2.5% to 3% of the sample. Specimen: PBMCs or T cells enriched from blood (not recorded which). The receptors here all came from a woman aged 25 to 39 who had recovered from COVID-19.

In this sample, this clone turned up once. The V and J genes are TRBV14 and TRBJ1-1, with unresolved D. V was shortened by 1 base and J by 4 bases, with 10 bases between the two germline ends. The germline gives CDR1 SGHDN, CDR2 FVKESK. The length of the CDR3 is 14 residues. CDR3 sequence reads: CASSQGRRGTEAFF. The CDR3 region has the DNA TGTGCCAGCAGCCAAGGGCGCCGGGGCACTGAAGCTTTCTTT.

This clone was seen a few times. CDR3 nucleotide sequence: TGTGCCAGCAGCCTAACACAGGGGGCGGTTGAAGCTTTCTTT. This codes for CASSLTQGAVEAFF. V gene TRBV7-8 combines with J gene TRBJ1-1, with TRBD1 identical over 9 bases. The germline gives CDR1 SGHVS, CDR2 FQNEAQ. J was trimmed by 7 bases and V by 5 bases; bases with no gene match: 8. This CDR3 spans 14 amino acids.

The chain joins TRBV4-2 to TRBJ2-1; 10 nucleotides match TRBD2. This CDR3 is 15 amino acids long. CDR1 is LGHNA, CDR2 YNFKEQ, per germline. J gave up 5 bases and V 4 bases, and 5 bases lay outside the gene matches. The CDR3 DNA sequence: TGTGCCAGCAGCCTTAGCGGGGGGTGGAACAATGAGCAGTTCTTC. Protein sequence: CASSLSGGWNNEQFF.

CDR3 loop: CASSPGQGNYGYTF. CDR3 in DNA: TGTGCCAGCAGTCCGGGACAGGGGAACTATGGCTACACCTTC. The rearrangement joins TRBV6-5 to TRBJ1-2; TRBD1 matches 10 bases. V shed 5 bases and J 2 bases; nucleotides not matched to a gene: 2. The CDR3 spans 14 residues. CDR1 is MNHEY and CDR2 is SVGAGI in the germline V gene.

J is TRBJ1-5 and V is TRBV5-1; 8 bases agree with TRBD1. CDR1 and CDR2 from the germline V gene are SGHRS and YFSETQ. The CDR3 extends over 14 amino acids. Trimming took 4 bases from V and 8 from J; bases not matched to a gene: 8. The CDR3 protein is CASSLDRETEPQHF. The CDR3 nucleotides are TGCGCCAGCAGCCTGGACAGGGAGACGGAGCCCCAGCATTTT.

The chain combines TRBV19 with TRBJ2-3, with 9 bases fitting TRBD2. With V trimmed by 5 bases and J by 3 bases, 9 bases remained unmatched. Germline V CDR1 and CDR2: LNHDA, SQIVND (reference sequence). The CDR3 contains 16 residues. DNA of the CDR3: TGTGCCAGTAGTCTTCGAAGACTAGCGGAGACAGATACGCAGTATTTT. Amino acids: CASSLRRLAETDTQYF.

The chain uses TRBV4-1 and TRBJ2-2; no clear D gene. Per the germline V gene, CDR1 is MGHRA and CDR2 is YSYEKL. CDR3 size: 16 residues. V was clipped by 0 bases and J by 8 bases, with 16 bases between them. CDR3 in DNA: TGCGCCAGCAGCCAAGATAGTGAGGCCCCCGGGGGGGAGCTGTTTTTT. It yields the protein CASSQDSEAPGGELFF.

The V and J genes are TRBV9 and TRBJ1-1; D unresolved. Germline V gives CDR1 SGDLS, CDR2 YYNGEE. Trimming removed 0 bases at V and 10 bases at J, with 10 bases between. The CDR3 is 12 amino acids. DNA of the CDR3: TGTGCCAGCAGCGTAGGAGATTCGGGAGCTTTCTTT. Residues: CASSVGDSGAFF.

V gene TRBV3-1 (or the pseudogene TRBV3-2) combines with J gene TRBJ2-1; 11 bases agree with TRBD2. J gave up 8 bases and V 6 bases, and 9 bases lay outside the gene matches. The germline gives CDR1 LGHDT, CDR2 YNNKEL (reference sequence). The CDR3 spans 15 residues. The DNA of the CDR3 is TGTGCCAGCAGTTACTTAGCGGGGGGGAGCGATGAGCAGTTCTTC. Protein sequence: CASSYLAGGSDEQFF.

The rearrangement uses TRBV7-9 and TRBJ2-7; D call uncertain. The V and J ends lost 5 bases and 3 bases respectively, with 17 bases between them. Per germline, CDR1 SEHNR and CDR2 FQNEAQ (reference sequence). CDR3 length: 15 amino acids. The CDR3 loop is CASSLGLAINYEQYF. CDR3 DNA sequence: TGTGCCAGCAGCCTAGGGTTGGCCATCAACTACGAGCAGTACTTC.

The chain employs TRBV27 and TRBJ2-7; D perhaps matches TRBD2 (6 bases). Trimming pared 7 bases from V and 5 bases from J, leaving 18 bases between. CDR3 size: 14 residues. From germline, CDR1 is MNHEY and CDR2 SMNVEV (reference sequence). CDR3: CASTTSWGGNEQYF. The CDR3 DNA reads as TGTGCCAGCACCACTTCATGGGGCGGGAACGAGCAGTACTTC.

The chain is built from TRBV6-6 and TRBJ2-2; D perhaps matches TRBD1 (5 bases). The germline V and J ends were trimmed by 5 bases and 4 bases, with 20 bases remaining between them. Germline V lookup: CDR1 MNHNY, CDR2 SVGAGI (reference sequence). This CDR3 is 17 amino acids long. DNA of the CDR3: TGTGCCAGCAGTCCCTCGCAGGGCCTTATCTTCACCGGGGAGCTGTTTTTT. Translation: CASSPSQGLIFTGELFF.

CDR3 in amino acids: CSVEVEGARRYEQYF. The DNA of the CDR3 is TGCAGCGTTGAAGTTGAGGGGGCGCGTCGGTACGAGCAGTACTTC. J is TRBJ2-7 and V is TRBV29-1, with 7 nucleotides matching TRBD1. Trimming at V came to 1 base and at J to 4 bases, leaving 10 bases not matched to a gene. From germline, CDR1 is SQVTM and CDR2 ANQGSEA. CDR3 size: 15 residues.

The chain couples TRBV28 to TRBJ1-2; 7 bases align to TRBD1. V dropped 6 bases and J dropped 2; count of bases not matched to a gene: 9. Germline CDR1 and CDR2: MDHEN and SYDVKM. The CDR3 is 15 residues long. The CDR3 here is CASSLARQGNYGYTF. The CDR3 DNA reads TGTGCCAGCAGCCTTGCCCGACAGGGAAACTATGGCTACACCTTC.

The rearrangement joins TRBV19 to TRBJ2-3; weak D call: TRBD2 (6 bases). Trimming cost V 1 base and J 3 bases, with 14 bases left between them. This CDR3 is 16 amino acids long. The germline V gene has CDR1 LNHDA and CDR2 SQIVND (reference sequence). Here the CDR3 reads CASSIGRGSMTDTQYF. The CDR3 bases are TGTGCCAGTAGTATAGGGAGGGGATCTATGACAGATACGCAGTATTTT.

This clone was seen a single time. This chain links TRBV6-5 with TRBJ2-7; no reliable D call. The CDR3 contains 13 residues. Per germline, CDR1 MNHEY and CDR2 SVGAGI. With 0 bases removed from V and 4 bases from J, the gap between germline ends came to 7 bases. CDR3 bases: TGTGCCAGCAGTTACTCAGCACGATACGAGCAGTACTTC. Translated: CASSYSARYEQYF.

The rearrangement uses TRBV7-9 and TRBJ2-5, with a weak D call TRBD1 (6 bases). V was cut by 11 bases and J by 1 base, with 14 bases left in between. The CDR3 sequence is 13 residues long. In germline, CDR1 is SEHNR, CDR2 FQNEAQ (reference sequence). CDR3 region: CASEDSFQETQYF. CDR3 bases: TGTGCCTCCGAGGACAGCTTCCAAGAGACCCAGTACTTC.

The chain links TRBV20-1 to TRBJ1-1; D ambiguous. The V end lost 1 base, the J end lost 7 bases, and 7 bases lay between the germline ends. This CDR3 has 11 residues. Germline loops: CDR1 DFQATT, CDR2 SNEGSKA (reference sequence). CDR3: CSARAMSEAFF. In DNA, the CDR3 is TGCAGTGCTAGAGCGATGAGTGAAGCTTTCTTT.

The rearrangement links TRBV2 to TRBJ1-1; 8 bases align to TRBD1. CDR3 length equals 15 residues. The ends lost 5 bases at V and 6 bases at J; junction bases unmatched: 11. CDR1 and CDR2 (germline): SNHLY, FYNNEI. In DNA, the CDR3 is TGTGCCAGCAGTAAGGAGACAGGGGAGGTGGCTGAAGCTTTCTTT. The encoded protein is CASSKETGEVAEAFF.

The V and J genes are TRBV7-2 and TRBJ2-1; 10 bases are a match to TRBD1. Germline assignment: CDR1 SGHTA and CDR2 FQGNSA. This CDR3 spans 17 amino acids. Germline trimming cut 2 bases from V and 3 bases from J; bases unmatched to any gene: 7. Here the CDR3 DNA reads TGTGCCAGCAGCTTAACCGGGACAGGGGTTGGCTACAATGAGCAGTTCTTC. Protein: CASSLTGTGVGYNEQFF.

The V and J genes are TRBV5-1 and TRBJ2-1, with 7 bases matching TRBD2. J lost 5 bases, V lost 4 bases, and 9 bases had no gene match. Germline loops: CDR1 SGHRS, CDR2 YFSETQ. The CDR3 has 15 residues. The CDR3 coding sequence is TGCGCCAGCAGCCAAGCTAGCGGAATTAACAATGAGCAGTTCTTC. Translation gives CASSQASGINNEQFF.

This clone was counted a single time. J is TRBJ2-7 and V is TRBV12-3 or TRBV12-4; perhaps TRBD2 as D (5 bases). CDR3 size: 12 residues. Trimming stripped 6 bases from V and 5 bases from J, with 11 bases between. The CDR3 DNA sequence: TGTGCCAGCAGCTGGACTGTCCACGAGCAGTACTTC. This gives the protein CASSWTVHEQYF.

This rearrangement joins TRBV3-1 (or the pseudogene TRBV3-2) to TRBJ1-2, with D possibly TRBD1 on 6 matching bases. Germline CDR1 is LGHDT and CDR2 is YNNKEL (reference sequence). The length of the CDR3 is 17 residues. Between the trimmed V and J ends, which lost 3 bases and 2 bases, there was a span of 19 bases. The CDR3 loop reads CASSQFEGTRLNYGYTF. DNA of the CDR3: TGTGCCAGCAGCCAGTTTGAAGGGACACGACTCAACTATGGCTACACCTTC.

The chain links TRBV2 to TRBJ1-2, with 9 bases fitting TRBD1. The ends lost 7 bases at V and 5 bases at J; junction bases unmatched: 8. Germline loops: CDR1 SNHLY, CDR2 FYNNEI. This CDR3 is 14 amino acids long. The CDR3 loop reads CASNPGGTGYGYTF. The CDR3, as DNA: TGTGCCAGCAATCCGGGGGGGACAGGGTATGGCTACACCTTC.

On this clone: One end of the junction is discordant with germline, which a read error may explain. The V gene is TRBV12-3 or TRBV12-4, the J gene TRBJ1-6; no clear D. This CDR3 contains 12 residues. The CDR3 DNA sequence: TGTGCCAGCAGTTCCTCTAATTCACCCCTCCACTTT. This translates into CASSSSNSPLHF.

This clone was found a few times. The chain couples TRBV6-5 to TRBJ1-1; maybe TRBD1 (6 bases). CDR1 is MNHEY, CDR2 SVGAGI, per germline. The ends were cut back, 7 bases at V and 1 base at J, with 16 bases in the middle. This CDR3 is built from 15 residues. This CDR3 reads CASTKTGLGNTEAFF. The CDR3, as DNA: TGTGCCAGCACCAAGACAGGACTGGGGAACACTGAAGCTTTCTTT.

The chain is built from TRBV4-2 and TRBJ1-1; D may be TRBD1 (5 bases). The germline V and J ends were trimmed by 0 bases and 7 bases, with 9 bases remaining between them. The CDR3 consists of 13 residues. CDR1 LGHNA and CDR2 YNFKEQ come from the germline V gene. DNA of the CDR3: TGTGCCAGCAGCCAAGAGGGGACTTATGAAGCTTTCTTT. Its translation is CASSQEGTYEAFF.

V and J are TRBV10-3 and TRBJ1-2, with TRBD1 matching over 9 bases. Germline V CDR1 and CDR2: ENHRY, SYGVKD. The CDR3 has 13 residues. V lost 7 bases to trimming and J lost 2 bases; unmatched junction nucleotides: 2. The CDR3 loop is CAITGQGNYGYTF. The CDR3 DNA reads TGTGCCATCACCGGACAGGGGAACTATGGCTACACCTTC.

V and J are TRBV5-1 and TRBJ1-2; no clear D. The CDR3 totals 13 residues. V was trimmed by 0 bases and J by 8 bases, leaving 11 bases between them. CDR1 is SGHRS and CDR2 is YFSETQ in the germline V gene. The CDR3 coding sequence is TGCGCCAGCAGCTTGGGGCAGTTGTGGGGCTACACCTTC. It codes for CASSLGQLWGYTF. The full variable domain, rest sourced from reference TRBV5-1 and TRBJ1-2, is KAGVTQTPRYLIKTRGQQVTLSCSPISGHRSVSWYQQTPGQGLQFLFEYFSETQRNKGNFPGRFSGRQFSNSRSEMNVSTLELGDSALYLCASSLGQLWGYTFGSGTRLTVV.

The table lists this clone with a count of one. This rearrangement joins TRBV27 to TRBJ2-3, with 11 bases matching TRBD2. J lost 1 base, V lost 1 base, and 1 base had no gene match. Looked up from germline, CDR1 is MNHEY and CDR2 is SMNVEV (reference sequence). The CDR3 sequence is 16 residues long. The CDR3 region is CASSLLTSGGTDTQYF. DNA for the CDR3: TGTGCCAGCAGTTTATTGACTAGCGGGGGCACAGATACGCAGTATTTT.